This T cell receptor (beta chain) was profiled in a study of T cell responses to AZD1222 COVID-19 vaccine. Across the whole study: Pooling of second doses given at about 4 or about 12 weeks was done. Overall study findings and caveats: The donor group comprised mostly white British people and more females; the analysis possibly underestimated clonal diversity.

Sequenced by immunoSEQ multiplex PCR; TCRdb stores in-frame clones only, minus some. The table records tens of thousands of clones, around nine tenths of them present only once. The CDR3 length is 13 residues. Trimming pared 3 bases from V and 3 bases from J, leaving 8 bases between. Germline V gives CDR1 KGHSH, CDR2 LQKENI. On this clone itself: The antigen remains undetermined.

This rearrangement joins TRBV18 to TRBJ1-1; D is undetermined. The TCR sequence derives from an adult in good health. The source was peripheral blood, collected on day 0 of AZD1222 vaccination. This CDR3 reads CASSPGEDTEAFF. CDR3 coding DNA: TGTGCCAGCTCACCGGGAGAGGACACTGAAGCTTTCTTT.